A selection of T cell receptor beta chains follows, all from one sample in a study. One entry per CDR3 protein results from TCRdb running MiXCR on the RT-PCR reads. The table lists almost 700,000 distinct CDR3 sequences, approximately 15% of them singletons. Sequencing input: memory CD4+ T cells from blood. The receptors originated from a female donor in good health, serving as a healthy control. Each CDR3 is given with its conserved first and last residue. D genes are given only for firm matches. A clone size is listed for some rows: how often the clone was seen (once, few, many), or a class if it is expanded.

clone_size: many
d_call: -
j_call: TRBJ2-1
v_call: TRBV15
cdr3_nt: TGTGCCACCAGCAGTCGACCAGATAGTTATAGGGCTTACAATGAGCAGTTCTTC
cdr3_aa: CATSSRPDSYRAYNEQFF

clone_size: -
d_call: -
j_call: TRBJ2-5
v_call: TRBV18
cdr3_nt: TGTGCCAGCTCACCAGGACATGGTATGGAGACCCAGTACTTC
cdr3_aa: CASSPGHGMETQYF

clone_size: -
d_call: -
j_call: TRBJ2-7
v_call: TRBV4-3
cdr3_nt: TGCGCCAGCAGCCCCGGGGGTAGGGCCCGAGAGCAGTACTTC
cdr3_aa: CASSPGGRAREQYF

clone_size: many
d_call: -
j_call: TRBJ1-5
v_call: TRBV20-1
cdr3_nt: TGCAGTGCTAGGGGGAAACCGGGAAGCAATCAGCCCCAGCATTTT
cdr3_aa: CSARGKPGSNQPQHF

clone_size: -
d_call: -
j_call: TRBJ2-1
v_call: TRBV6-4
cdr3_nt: TGTGCCAGCAGTGGGGGCACGGCCACTGAGCAGTTCTTC
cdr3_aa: CASSGGTATEQFF

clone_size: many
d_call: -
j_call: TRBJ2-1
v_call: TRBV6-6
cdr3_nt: TGTGCCAGCAGGACAGACGCAAGCTCCTACAATGAGCAGTTCTTC
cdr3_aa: CASRTDASSYNEQFF

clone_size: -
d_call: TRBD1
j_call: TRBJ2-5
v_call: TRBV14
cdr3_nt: TGTGCCAGCAGCCTTTCGGGACAGAGCTCGCAAGAGACCCAGTACTTC
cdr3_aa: CASSLSGQSSQETQYF

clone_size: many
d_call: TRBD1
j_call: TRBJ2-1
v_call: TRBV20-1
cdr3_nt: TGCAGTGTTACACCGGGACAGGGGGCGCGGATAGTCGGGGATGAGCAGTTCTTC
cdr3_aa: CSVTPGQGARIVGDEQFF

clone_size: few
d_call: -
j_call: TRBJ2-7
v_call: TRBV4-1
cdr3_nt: TGCGCCAGCAGCCGGGACGATCGTTACGAGCAGTACTTC
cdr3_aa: CASSRDDRYEQYF

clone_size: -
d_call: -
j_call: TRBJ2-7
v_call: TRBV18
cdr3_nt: TGTGCCAGCTCACATTCGGGGCTAGCGAGCCCCGAGCAGTACTTC
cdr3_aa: CASSHSGLASPEQYF

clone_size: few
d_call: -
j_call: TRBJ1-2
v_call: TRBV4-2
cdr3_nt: TGTGCCAGCAGCCAACCCGGGACACAGGGAGACTATGGCTACACCTTC
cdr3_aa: CASSQPGTQGDYGYTF

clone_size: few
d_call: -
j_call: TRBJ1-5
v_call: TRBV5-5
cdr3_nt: TGTGCCAGCAGCTTGACAGCAGGGGACCAGCCCCAGCATTTT
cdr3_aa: CASSLTAGDQPQHF

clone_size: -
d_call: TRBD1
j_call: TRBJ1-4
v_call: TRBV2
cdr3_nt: TGTGCCAGCACCTACGGGACAGCTGCTGAAAAACTGTTTTTT
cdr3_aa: CASTYGTAAEKLFF

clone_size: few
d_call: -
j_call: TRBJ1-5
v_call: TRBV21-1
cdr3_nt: TGTGCCAGCGGGAACAGGGTGATGGATCAGCCCCAGCATTTT
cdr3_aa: CASGNRVMDQPQHF

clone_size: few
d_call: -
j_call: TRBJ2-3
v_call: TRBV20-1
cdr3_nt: TGCAGTGCCAGGATAACAGGGAAAGGGGGCACAGATACGCAGTATTTT
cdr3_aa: CSARITGKGGTDTQYF

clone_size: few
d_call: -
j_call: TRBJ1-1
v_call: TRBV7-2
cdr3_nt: TGTGCCAGCAGTAGACAGTCGAACACTGAAGCTTTCTTT
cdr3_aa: CASSRQSNTEAFF

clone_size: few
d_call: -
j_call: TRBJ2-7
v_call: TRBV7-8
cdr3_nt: TGTGCCAGCAGCTTAGCGGGCAAGGAGGGTTCCTACGAGCAGTACTTC
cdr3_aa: CASSLAGKEGSYEQYF

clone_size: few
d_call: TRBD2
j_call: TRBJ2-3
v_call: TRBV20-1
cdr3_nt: TGCAGTGCTAACGCGGTATCGGGCCGGGAGGGTGGGGATACGCAGTATTTT
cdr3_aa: CSANAVSGREGGDTQYF

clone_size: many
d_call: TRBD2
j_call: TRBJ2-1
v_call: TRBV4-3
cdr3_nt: TGCGCCAGCAGCCACGGAACTAGCGGGGGCGATGAGCAGTTCTTC
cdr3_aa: CASSHGTSGGDEQFF

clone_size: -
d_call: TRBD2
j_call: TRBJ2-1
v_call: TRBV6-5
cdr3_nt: TGTGCCAGCAGGCTAGCGGGAGTGTCCTACAATGAGCAGTTCTTC
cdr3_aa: CASRLAGVSYNEQFF

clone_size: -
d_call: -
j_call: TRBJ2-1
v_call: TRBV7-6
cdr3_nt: TGTGCCAGCAGCTTCACGAGCTCCTACAATGAGCAGTTCTTC
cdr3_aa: CASSFTSSYNEQFF

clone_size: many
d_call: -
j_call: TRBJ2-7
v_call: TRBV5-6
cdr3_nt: TGTGCCAGCAGCTCACTTGCGGGTCCCCGGGGCGAGCAGTACTTC
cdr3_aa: CASSSLAGPRGEQYF

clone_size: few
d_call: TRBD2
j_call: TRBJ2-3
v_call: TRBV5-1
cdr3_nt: TGCGCCAGCAGCTTACCTAGCGGGCTACGCACAGATACGCAGTATTTT
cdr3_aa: CASSLPSGLRTDTQYF

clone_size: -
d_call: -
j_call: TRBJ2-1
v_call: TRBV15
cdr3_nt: TGTGCCACCAGCATGCGGGTTGCGGAAAATGAGCAGTTCTTC
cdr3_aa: CATSMRVAENEQFF